The 22 T cell receptor beta chains presented below share a single source sample, sequenced in a study of OX40 agonist ivuxolimab in advanced cancers. Generated by immunoSEQ multiplex PCR, the TCRdb table keeps only in-frame clones and is missing some. The table has tens of thousands of clones, roughly nine tenths seen once. The source was CD4+ or CD8+ T cells sorted from blood, collected in a trial of the OX40 agonist ivuxolimab. The source is an adult with an advanced solid tumor such as melanoma, head and neck, liver or kidney cancer.

The chain recombines TRBV5-1 with TRBJ1-1, with D tentatively TRBD1 (5 bases). There are 16 residues in the CDR3. CDR1 is SGHRS, CDR2 YFSETQ, per germline. V was trimmed by 0 bases and J by 4 bases, leaving 16 bases between them. The CDR3 sequence is CASSLGPQGAGTEAFF. The CDR3 DNA follows: TGCGCCAGCAGCTTGGGTCCCCAGGGTGCGGGCACTGAAGCTTTCTTT.

The rearrangement joins TRBV27 to TRBJ2-7; D gene unclear. The CDR3 is made up of 13 amino acids. Germline lookup yields CDR1 MNHEY and CDR2 SMNVEV (reference sequence). Trimming pared 3 bases from V and 6 bases from J, leaving 12 bases between. The DNA of the CDR3 is TGTGCCAGCAGTTTGAACTCAATCGGCGAGCAGTACTTC. It encodes CASSLNSIGEQYF.

Written as DNA, the CDR3 is TGTGCCAGCAGCCAAGCTACAGGGGATGGCTATGGCTACACCTTC. Amino acid sequence: CASSQATGDGYGYTF. V and J are TRBV4-2 and TRBJ1-2; TRBD1 aligns across 7 bases. Germline values: CDR1 LGHNA, CDR2 YNFKEQ. This CDR3 region has 15 residues. Trimming removed 1 base from V and 4 bases from J; junction bases left unmatched: 6.

The V gene is TRBV6-1, the J gene TRBJ2-7; TRBD1 aligns across 9 bases. After removal of 8 bases from V and 4 bases from J, the junction contained 9 bases not matched to a gene. Germline lookup yields CDR1 MNHNS and CDR2 SASEGT. The CDR3 contains 14 residues. The CDR3 DNA reads TGTGCCAGCCTTCACTCGGACAGGGGATACGAGCAGTACTTC. Translated: CASLHSDRGYEQYF.

This chain joins TRBV5-4 and TRBJ1-2; 7 nucleotides align to TRBD1. CDR1 and CDR2 from the germline V gene are SGHNT and YYREEE (reference sequence). V shed 2 bases, J shed 1 base, and the junction held 8 bases outside the gene matches. The CDR3 consists of 16 residues. In nucleotides, the CDR3 is TGTGCCAGCAGCTTAACCACCGGGACAGTTAACTATGGCTACACCTTC. This sequence encodes CASSLTTGTVNYGYTF.

The chain joins TRBV27 to TRBJ2-3; 9 positions match TRBD2. The CDR3 length is 17 residues. CDR1 and CDR2 (germline): MNHEY, SMNVEV (reference sequence). The trim removed 7 bases at V and 1 base at J, leaving 12 bases unmatched. The CDR3 DNA sequence: TGTGCCAGCAACGTTAGGTGGAGGACTAGCGGCACAGATACGCAGTATTTT. It codes for CASNVRWRTSGTDTQYF.

V usage is TRBV7-9 and J usage is TRBJ2-2; 7 bases agree with TRBD1. The CDR3 spans 16 residues. Unmatched junction bases numbered 8, after V lost 6 bases and J lost 1 base. Germline values: CDR1 SEHNR, CDR2 FQNEAQ (reference sequence). The CDR3: CASSGIDRENTGELFF. The CDR3 nucleotides are TGTGCCAGCAGTGGAATCGACAGGGAGAACACCGGGGAGCTGTTTTTT.

CDR3 in DNA: TGTGCCAGCAGCTTCTACCGACAGGGGACAGATACGCAGTATTTT. This translates into CASSFYRQGTDTQYF. This chain uses TRBV5-8 with TRBJ2-3; 8 bases map to TRBD1. The V gene's germline CDR1 is SGHTS and CDR2 YDEGEE. The J segment lost 3 bases and the V segment lost 2 bases, leaving 5 bases of the junction unmatched. This CDR3 region has 15 residues.

V usage is TRBV6-6 and J usage is TRBJ1-5; perhaps TRBD1 as D (5 bases). The length of the CDR3 is 15 residues. The germline CDR1 and CDR2 sequences are MNHNY and SVGAGI (reference sequence). The V end was cut by 5 bases, the J end by 3 bases, with 14 bases between. The CDR3: CASSRTDMFNQPQHF. The CDR3 nucleotides read TGTGCCAGCAGTCGGACGGACATGTTCAATCAGCCCCAGCATTTT.

The chain is built from TRBV11-2 and TRBJ2-5; 7 bases are shared with TRBD2. Germline CDR1 reads SGHAT; CDR2 reads FQNNGV. V shed 6 bases and J 5 bases; nucleotides not matched to a gene: 24. The CDR3 length is 19 residues. The CDR3 sequence: CASSRTLLLAPGRSETQYF. CDR3 coding DNA: TGTGCCAGCAGTCGAACACTCCTCCTAGCACCCGGGAGGAGCGAGACCCAGTACTTC. Filled out from reference TRBV11-2 and TRBJ2-5, the complete variable domain reads EAGVAQSPRYKIIEKRQSVAFWCNPISGHATLYWYQQILGQGPKLLIQFQNNGVVDDSQLPKDRFSAERLKGVDSTLKIQPAKLEDSAVYLCASSRTLLLAPGRSETQYFGPGTRLLVL.

The CDR3 DNA is TGTGCCAGCACCAGGGAAAGGGGAGACCCAGGGAAAGGGGAGACCCAGTACTTC. Protein: CASTRERGDPGKGETQYF. J is TRBJ2-5 and V is TRBV5-6; the D call may be TRBD1 or TRBD2 (5 bases each). Per germline, CDR1 SGHDT and CDR2 YYEEEE. V lost 6 bases and J lost 5, with 29 bases in between. CDR3 length: 18 residues.

CDR3 sequence: CAISEAHAGYTF. In DNA, the CDR3 is TGTGCCATCAGTGAGGCCCATGCTGGCTACACCTTC. J is TRBJ1-2 and V is TRBV10-3; D remains ambiguous. Germline lookup yields CDR1 ENHRY and CDR2 SYGVKD. The CDR3 is 12 amino acids. Trimming stripped 2 bases from V and 7 bases from J, with 8 bases between.

The chain employs TRBV5-6 and TRBJ1-1, with D perhaps TRBD1 (5 bases). Trimming cost V 2 bases and J 3 bases, with 11 bases left between them. The CDR3 totals 14 residues. Germline V gives CDR1 SGHDT, CDR2 YYEEEE. The CDR3 sequence is CASSLYQGHTEAFF. Here the CDR3 DNA reads TGTGCCAGCAGCTTATACCAGGGTCACACTGAAGCTTTCTTT.

The V and J genes are TRBV29-1 and TRBJ1-2; a weak D match, TRBD1 (6 bases). The CDR3 covers 10 residues. Per the germline V gene, CDR1 is SQVTM and CDR2 is ANQGSEA. The germline V and J ends were trimmed by 6 bases and 5 bases, with 7 bases remaining between them. CDR3 coding DNA: TGCAGCGTCCAGGGGTATGGCTACACCTTC. Translation: CSVQGYGYTF. Together with reference TRBV29-1 and TRBJ1-2, the CDR3 gives the full variable domain: SAVISQKPSRDICQRGTSLTIQCQVDSQVTMMFWYRQQPGQSLTLIATANQGSEATYESGFVIDKFPISRPNLTFSTLTVSNMSPEDSSIYLCSVQGYGYTFGSGTRLTVV.

The CDR3 here is CASSGTGQGVSEQYF. The CDR3 DNA sequence: TGTGCCAGTAGCGGTACGGGACAGGGGGTAAGCGAGCAGTACTTC. This sequence joins TRBV19 and TRBJ2-7; 11 positions agree with TRBD1. Germline V gives CDR1 LNHDA, CDR2 SQIVND (reference sequence). The CDR3 has 15 amino acids. V shed 6 bases and J 6 bases; nucleotides not matched to a gene: 10.

This clone showed up just a few times. This chain uses TRBV6-1 with TRBJ1-4; D unclear. The CDR3 consists of 10 residues. V shed 8 bases and J shed 5 bases, with 3 bases lying between them. Germline CDR1 reads MNHNS; CDR2 reads SASEGT. CDR3 sequence reads: CASQNEKLFF. In nucleotides, the CDR3 is TGTGCCAGCCAGAATGAAAAACTGTTTTTT.

The chain couples TRBV4-2 to TRBJ1-6, with 7 bases fitting TRBD1. V gave up 1 base and J gave up 4 bases; unmatched junction bases: 1. In germline, CDR1 is LGHNA, CDR2 YNFKEQ. CDR3 length: 15 residues. CDR3 coding DNA: TGTGCCAGCAGCCAAGTACAGGGGTATAATTCACCCCTCCACTTT. Its protein is CASSQVQGYNSPLHF.

This chain links TRBV6-4 with TRBJ1-4; no clear D. V was cut by 7 bases and J by 4 bases, with 22 bases left in between. Germline CDR1 reads MRHNA; CDR2 reads SNTAGT. The CDR3 consists of 17 residues. The CDR3 loop is CASKARAALTHNEKLFF. CDR3 bases: TGTGCCAGCAAGGCTCGGGCAGCGCTCACTCATAATGAAAAACTGTTTTTT.

The chain couples TRBV7-8 to TRBJ2-1; 11 nucleotides align to TRBD2. The CDR3 spans 15 residues. Per germline, CDR1 SGHVS and CDR2 FQNEAQ. V was clipped by 5 bases and J by 4 bases; unmatched bases: 4. CDR3 DNA sequence: TGTGCCAGCAGCCAGAGACTAGCGGGGTACAATGAGCAGTTCTTC. Protein product: CASSQRLAGYNEQFF.

The rearrangement uses TRBV15 and TRBJ1-4, with TRBD1 matching 7 bases. This CDR3 has 17 amino acids. CDR1 LNHNV and CDR2 YYDKDF come from the germline V gene (reference sequence). The trim removed 5 bases at V and 7 bases at J, leaving 16 bases unmatched. CDR3 in amino acids: CATSPLGPGRGGEKLFF. CDR3 sequence (DNA): TGTGCCACCAGCCCTCTGGGGCCTGGCAGGGGGGGTGAAAAACTGTTTTTT.

The chain is built from TRBV7-3 and TRBJ2-1, with 7 nucleotides matching TRBD1. V trimming: 1 base; J trimming: 6 bases; junction bases outside the gene matches: 0. This CDR3 has 13 residues. Per germline, CDR1 SGHTA and CDR2 FQGTGA. The CDR3 nucleotides are TGTGCCAGCAGCTTAAACAGGGGCAATGAGCAGTTCTTC. Translating gives CASSLNRGNEQFF. Full variable domain (rest looked up from reference TRBV7-3 and TRBJ2-1): GAGVSQTPSNKVTEKGKYVELRCDPISGHTALYWYRQSLGQGPEFLIYFQGTGAADDSGLPNDRFFAVRPEGSVSTLKIQRTERGDSAVYLCASSLNRGNEQFFGPGTRLTVL.

The chain recombines TRBV7-9 with TRBJ1-1; D gene unclear. There are 13 residues in the CDR3. Trimming shortened V by 1 base and J by 7 bases, and 10 bases separated the two germline ends. Germline assignment: CDR1 SEHNR and CDR2 FQNEAQ (reference sequence). The CDR3 DNA sequence: TGTGCCAGCAGCTTAGAAGATAGCCTTGAAGCTTTCTTT. Protein: CASSLEDSLEAFF.